The clone carrying this T cell receptor (beta chain) has a handful of counts. Its antigen remains unidentified. Trimming took 5 bases from V and 4 from J, leaving 9 bases between them. This CDR3 contains 13 residues. Germline CDR1 LGHDT, CDR2 YNNKEL (reference sequence). The data originate from a study of T cells in Graves' hyperthyroidism and ophthalmopathy. Regarding the study as a whole: Model predictions of ophthalmopathy came a median approximately 6 months before onset.

Lactation, pregnancy, other autoimmune disease or uncontrolled infection led to exclusion of patients. Diagnoses were made from clinical symptoms, serum measures (thyroxine and TRAb), thyroid ultrasound and orbital computed tomography. PBMCs came from 10 ml fresh peripheral blood. From RNA transcripts, TCR beta CDR3 regions were amplified. TCR CDR3 regions were first amplified by RT-PCR with HTBI primers. TCRdb reanalysed the multiplex PCR reads using MiXCR and keeps one entry per CDR3 protein. The sample carries approximately 710,000 distinct CDR3 sequences, 15% to 20% recorded once. The source is a man between 45 and 60 years old with Graves' hyperthyroidism. The sequenced material came from blood. V usage is TRBV3-1 and J usage is TRBJ2-1; no reliable D call. In nucleotides, the CDR3 is TGTGCCAGCAGCAGTAGCCTATACAATGAGCAGTTCTTC. This gives the protein CASSSSLYNEQFF.